This record looks at one TCR beta chain sequence and its context. Its antigen is not known. A 5'RACE template-switching step, the method used to make TCR cDNA, added a universal primer site and UMIs. TCRdb used MiXCR to reprocess the 5' RACE reads, holding one entry per CDR3 protein. The repertoire holds around 73,000 distinct CDR3 sequences, with almost 8% as singletons. CDR3 length equals 14 residues. Germline assignment: CDR1 SGHTA and CDR2 FQGNSA. Trimming took 1 base from V and 4 from J, leaving 11 bases between them. This entry is derived from a study of T cells after yellow fever vaccination. The study's findings and limits: Researchers report a weaker secondary response that nonetheless peaked faster, day 5 versus 15. The booster response re-showed most primary clones: 95% to 96% CD4, approximately 85% CD8.

The chain has TRBV7-2 and TRBJ2-7, with a tentative D call TRBD2 (5 bases). The sample here was CD8+ T cells sorted from PBMCs, taken on the day of the yellow fever booster vaccination. The receptor's source is a man aged 30 to 39 who received the YFV17D yellow fever vaccine. The DNA for the CDR3 is TGTGCCAGCAGCTTAGTTTGGACTCCTTACGAGCAGTACTTC. Protein product: CASSLVWTPYEQYF.